This paragraph reports one TCR beta chain. Original data processing: Scientists estimated how many nucleated cells there were by amplifying reference gene primers. Only in-frame clones appear in the TCRdb table, and some are missing; sequencing was by immunoSEQ multiplex PCR. The DNA gave D and trimming, while V, J and clone size come from that table. The sample yields roughly 54,000 clones, about nine tenths seen once. The data derive from a study of blood T cell repertoires in COVID-19. For the study at large: Sites across the United States, Italy and Spain contributed samples from acute and convalescent COVID-19. Sample material is recorded as cDNA or gDNA derived from T cells, B-cell-depleted T cells, or PBMCs.

Germline assignment: CDR1 MNHEY and CDR2 SMNVEV (reference sequence). The ends were cut back, 4 bases at V and 2 bases at J, with 17 bases in the middle. CDR3 size: 16 residues. This chain joins TRBV27 and TRBJ1-1, with D perhaps TRBD1 (6 bases). This sequence was found in a human donor in a cohort sampled during active COVID-19. The sample comprised peripheral blood. The CDR3 bases are TGTGCCAGCAGTTCCAAACAGGGTTTCATAAACACTGAAGCTTTCTTT. Its protein is CASSSKQGFINTEAFF.